The rows below give T cell receptor beta chains drawn from one sample of a study of T cell responses to AZD1222 COVID-19 vaccine. Repertoires were generated with immunoSEQ multiplex PCR, while TCRdb's copy carries only in-frame clones and drops some. The profile shows about 120,000 clones, about 91% of them singletons. The sample consisted of peripheral blood, taken on day 0 of AZD1222 vaccination. All receptors come from an adult in good health. CDR3s include the opening cysteine and the closing phenylalanine or tryptophan. The D gene is left open where the match is weak. Where a row states a size, it is once, few, many or the class of an expanded clone; other rows omit it.

cdr3_aa: CASSPVGTMGTAVNQPQHF
cdr3_nt: TGTGCCAGCTCACCCGTCGGTACCATGGGGACGGCGGTCAATCAGCCCCAGCATTTT
j_call: TRBJ1-5
v_call: TRBV18
d_call: NA
clone_size: NA

cdr3_aa: CASSLSGTNTEAFF
cdr3_nt: TGTGCCAGCAGCTTGTCGGGGACGAACACTGAAGCTTTCTTT
j_call: TRBJ1-1
v_call: TRBV5-4
d_call: NA
clone_size: NA

cdr3_aa: CASSLKRGDGFYNEQFF
cdr3_nt: TGTGCCAGCAGCTTGAAGCGGGGCGACGGCTTTTACAATGAGCAGTTCTTC
j_call: TRBJ2-1
v_call: TRBV5-4
d_call: TRBD2
clone_size: NA

cdr3_aa: CASSLLAGRAGANVLTF
cdr3_nt: TGTGCCAGCAGCTTGTTGGCAGGGCGTGCTGGGGCCAACGTCCTGACTTTC
j_call: TRBJ2-6
v_call: TRBV5-4
d_call: NA
clone_size: NA

cdr3_aa: CASSIAVVSTDTQYF
cdr3_nt: TGTGCCAGTAGTATAGCTGTGGTCAGCACAGATACGCAGTATTTT
j_call: TRBJ2-3
v_call: TRBV19
d_call: NA
clone_size: NA

cdr3_aa: CSASRHRDPEAFF
cdr3_nt: TGCAGTGCTAGTCGTCACAGGGACCCTGAAGCTTTCTTT
j_call: TRBJ1-1
v_call: TRBV20-1
d_call: NA
clone_size: NA

cdr3_aa: CASSVSGEQYF
cdr3_nt: TGTGCCAGCAGTGTGTCAGGCGAGCAGTACTTC
j_call: TRBJ2-7
v_call: TRBV12-3/TRBV12-4
d_call: NA
clone_size: once

cdr3_aa: CASSARPEGFDTQYF
cdr3_nt: TGTGCCAGCAGCGCGCGTCCAGAGGGTTTCGATACGCAGTATTTT
j_call: TRBJ2-3
v_call: TRBV9
d_call: NA
clone_size: NA

cdr3_aa: CASSQDLGGQTDTQYF
cdr3_nt: TGCGCCAGCAGCCAAGATCTCGGGGGGCAAACAGATACGCAGTATTTT
j_call: TRBJ2-3
v_call: TRBV4-3
d_call: NA
clone_size: NA

cdr3_aa: CASSLQGSRYEQYF
cdr3_nt: TGTGCCAGCAGCTTACAGGGAAGTAGGTACGAGCAGTACTTC
j_call: TRBJ2-7
v_call: TRBV6-5
d_call: NA
clone_size: NA

cdr3_aa: CACLPLVGGYTF
cdr3_nt: TGTGCCTGCTTACCTCTGGTAGGTGGCTACACCTTC
j_call: TRBJ1-2
v_call: TRBV30
d_call: NA
clone_size: NA

cdr3_aa: CASSYSRNRGDYEQYF
cdr3_nt: TGTGCCAGCAGTTATTCCCGGAACAGGGGCGACTACGAGCAGTACTTC
j_call: TRBJ2-7
v_call: TRBV6-2/TRBV6-3
d_call: TRBD1
clone_size: NA

cdr3_aa: CASSPMDSPLHF
cdr3_nt: TGTGCCAGCTCTCCCATGGATTCACCCCTCCACTTT
j_call: TRBJ1-6
v_call: TRBV12-3/TRBV12-4
d_call: NA
clone_size: NA

cdr3_aa: CASGLGLAGNNEQFF
cdr3_nt: TGTGCTAGTGGTCTTGGACTAGCGGGGAACAATGAGCAGTTCTTC
j_call: TRBJ2-1
v_call: TRBV12-5
d_call: TRBD2
clone_size: NA

cdr3_aa: CASSLQRQNTIYF
cdr3_nt: TGTGCCAGCAGTTTACAGCGCCAAAACACCATATATTTT
j_call: TRBJ1-3
v_call: TRBV12-3/TRBV12-4
d_call: NA
clone_size: NA

cdr3_aa: CASSFLTPNNEQFF
cdr3_nt: TGTGCCAGCAGCTTCCTAACCCCAAACAATGAGCAGTTCTTC
j_call: TRBJ2-1
v_call: TRBV7-2
d_call: NA
clone_size: NA

cdr3_aa: CASSPRQGADEKLFF
cdr3_nt: TGTGCCAGCTCACCTAGACAGGGGGCTGATGAAAAACTGTTTTTT
j_call: TRBJ1-4
v_call: TRBV18
d_call: TRBD1
clone_size: NA

cdr3_aa: CASSYSHNQPQHF
cdr3_nt: TGTGCCAGCAGTTACAGCCACAATCAGCCCCAGCATTTT
j_call: TRBJ1-5
v_call: TRBV6-5
d_call: NA
clone_size: NA

cdr3_aa: CASSNRPLLNEAFF
cdr3_nt: TGTGCCAGCAGCAACCGGCCTCTACTCAACGAAGCTTTCTTT
j_call: TRBJ1-1
v_call: TRBV7-2
d_call: NA
clone_size: NA

cdr3_aa: CASSPDRTNTGELFF
cdr3_nt: TGTGCCAGCTCACCGGACAGGACGAACACCGGGGAGCTGTTTTTT
j_call: TRBJ2-2
v_call: TRBV18
d_call: TRBD1
clone_size: NA

cdr3_aa: CASSYSGVAQETQYF
cdr3_nt: TGTGCCAGCAGTTACTCAGGGGTCGCACAAGAGACCCAGTACTTC
j_call: TRBJ2-5
v_call: TRBV6-2/TRBV6-3
d_call: NA
clone_size: NA

cdr3_aa: CASSLELGRAFF
cdr3_nt: TGCGCCAGCAGCTTGGAGCTGGGGAGAGCTTTCTTT
j_call: TRBJ1-1
v_call: TRBV5-1
d_call: NA
clone_size: NA

cdr3_aa: CATSAGGQETQYF
cdr3_nt: TGTGCCACCAGTGCGGGGGGGCAAGAGACCCAGTACTTC
j_call: TRBJ2-5
v_call: TRBV24-1
d_call: TRBD2
clone_size: NA

cdr3_aa: CASSYETVAHRGRTEAFF
cdr3_nt: TGTGCCAGCAGTTACGAGACAGTGGCCCACAGAGGGAGGACTGAAGCTTTCTTT
j_call: TRBJ1-1
v_call: TRBV6-2/TRBV6-3
d_call: NA
clone_size: NA

cdr3_aa: CASDRVTGELFF
cdr3_nt: TGTGCCAGCGATCGGGTAACCGGGGAGCTGTTTTTT
j_call: TRBJ2-2
v_call: TRBV7-9
d_call: NA
clone_size: once

cdr3_aa: CASRLDDNEQFF
cdr3_nt: TGCGCCAGCAGACTTGACGACAATGAGCAGTTCTTC
j_call: TRBJ2-1
v_call: TRBV4-1
d_call: NA
clone_size: NA

cdr3_aa: CASSLEGPNTEAFF
cdr3_nt: TGTGCCAGCAGCTTAGAGGGACCGAACACTGAAGCTTTCTTT
j_call: TRBJ1-1
v_call: TRBV11-1
d_call: NA
clone_size: NA

cdr3_aa: CASSLSGAQYF
cdr3_nt: TGTGCCAGCAGCTTATCCGGGGCCCAGTACTTC
j_call: TRBJ2-5
v_call: TRBV11-1
d_call: NA
clone_size: NA

cdr3_aa: CASSARWTSGGATDTQYF
cdr3_nt: TGTGCCAGCAGTGCGCGGTGGACTAGCGGGGGGGCCACAGATACGCAGTATTTT
j_call: TRBJ2-3
v_call: TRBV27
d_call: TRBD2
clone_size: NA

cdr3_aa: CASSQERGATMNTEAFF
cdr3_nt: TGCGCCAGCAGCCAAGAACGTGGGGCGACAATGAACACTGAAGCTTTCTTT
j_call: TRBJ1-1
v_call: TRBV4-3
d_call: NA
clone_size: NA

cdr3_aa: CASSSSGGPTDTQYF
cdr3_nt: TGCGCCAGCAGCTCGAGCGGGGGGCCCACAGATACGCAGTATTTT
j_call: TRBJ2-3
v_call: TRBV5-1
d_call: TRBD2
clone_size: once

cdr3_aa: CASSLAGRTSTDTQYF
cdr3_nt: TGTGCCAGCAGCTTGGCGGGGCGGACCAGCACAGATACGCAGTATTTT
j_call: TRBJ2-3
v_call: TRBV5-4
d_call: NA
clone_size: NA

cdr3_aa: CASSFRFSRQGGKYGYTF
cdr3_nt: TGTGCCAGCAGCTTTCGCTTTTCCCGACAGGGAGGTAAATATGGCTACACCTTC
j_call: TRBJ1-2
v_call: TRBV5-6
d_call: TRBD1
clone_size: NA

cdr3_aa: CASSIRVVEAFF
cdr3_nt: TGTGCCAGCAGTATCAGGGTAGTTGAAGCTTTCTTT
j_call: TRBJ1-1
v_call: TRBV12-3/TRBV12-4
d_call: NA
clone_size: NA

cdr3_aa: CSVVALAEAFF
cdr3_nt: TGCAGCGTTGTGGCCCTCGCTGAAGCTTTCTTT
j_call: TRBJ1-1
v_call: TRBV29-1
d_call: NA
clone_size: few

cdr3_aa: CASRTGNRAYEQYF
cdr3_nt: TGCGCCAGCAGAACCGGCAACAGGGCCTACGAGCAGTACTTC
j_call: TRBJ2-7
v_call: TRBV5-1
d_call: NA
clone_size: NA

cdr3_aa: CASSLAGGTGRGETQYF
cdr3_nt: TGTGCCAGCAGCTTAGCTGGTGGGACAGGGAGAGGAGAGACCCAGTACTTC
j_call: TRBJ2-5
v_call: TRBV7-8
d_call: TRBD1
clone_size: NA

cdr3_aa: CASSPGQGPSYEQYF
cdr3_nt: TGTGCCAGCAGCCCTGGTCAGGGACCGTCCTACGAGCAGTACTTC
j_call: TRBJ2-7
v_call: TRBV7-6
d_call: NA
clone_size: NA

cdr3_aa: CASSYSTRAGQPQHF
cdr3_nt: TGTGCCAGCAGTTACTCGACCAGGGCTGGGCAGCCCCAGCATTTT
j_call: TRBJ1-5
v_call: TRBV6-2/TRBV6-3
d_call: NA
clone_size: NA

cdr3_aa: CASSLRGLDKNIQYF
cdr3_nt: TGTGCCAGCAGCCTCAGGGGGCTCGACAAAAACATTCAGTACTTC
j_call: TRBJ2-4
v_call: TRBV27
d_call: TRBD1
clone_size: NA

cdr3_aa: CASTLEGDSSYEQYF
cdr3_nt: TGCGCCAGCACCCTTGAAGGGGACAGCTCCTACGAGCAGTACTTC
j_call: TRBJ2-7
v_call: TRBV4-1
d_call: TRBD1
clone_size: NA

cdr3_aa: CASDSRDRGLNEQYF
cdr3_nt: TGTGCCAGCGACTCCCGGGACAGGGGATTGAACGAGCAGTACTTC
j_call: TRBJ2-7
v_call: TRBV28
d_call: TRBD1
clone_size: many

cdr3_aa: CASSYPTAQGYTF
cdr3_nt: TGTGCCAGCAGTTACCCGACGGCACAGGGCTACACCTTC
j_call: TRBJ1-2
v_call: TRBV6-2/TRBV6-3
d_call: NA
clone_size: NA

cdr3_aa: CASSKGAVTSGEVEQYF
cdr3_nt: TGTGCCAGCAGCAAAGGGGCCGTGACTAGCGGAGAGGTTGAGCAGTACTTC
j_call: TRBJ2-7
v_call: TRBV11-3
d_call: TRBD2
clone_size: NA

cdr3_aa: CASSIGSGFRGELFF
cdr3_nt: TGTGCCAGTAGTATAGGATCGGGGTTTCGAGGGGAGCTGTTTTTT
j_call: TRBJ2-2
v_call: TRBV19
d_call: NA
clone_size: NA

cdr3_aa: CASSPGQTNYGYTF
cdr3_nt: TGTGCCAGCAGCCCCGGACAGACTAACTATGGCTACACCTTC
j_call: TRBJ1-2
v_call: TRBV7-9
d_call: NA
clone_size: NA

cdr3_aa: CSASGGTGNSDTQYF
cdr3_nt: TGCAGTGCTAGTGGCGGGACAGGGAACTCGGATACGCAGTATTTT
j_call: TRBJ2-3
v_call: TRBV20-1
d_call: TRBD1
clone_size: once

cdr3_aa: CASSWTPRSHEQYF
cdr3_nt: TGTGCCAGCAGCTGGACCCCGAGAAGCCACGAGCAGTACTTC
j_call: TRBJ2-7
v_call: TRBV13
d_call: NA
clone_size: NA

cdr3_aa: CASSAPGLEDTEAFF
cdr3_nt: TGTGCCAGCAGTGCCCCGGGGCTAGAAGACACTGAAGCTTTCTTT
j_call: TRBJ1-1
v_call: TRBV27
d_call: NA
clone_size: NA

cdr3_aa: CASSSGQGYNQPQHF
cdr3_nt: TGTGCCAGCAGCTCCGGACAGGGGTACAATCAGCCCCAGCATTTT
j_call: TRBJ1-5
v_call: TRBV7-9
d_call: TRBD1
clone_size: NA

cdr3_aa: CASSPRGRDTEAFF
cdr3_nt: TGCGCCAGCAGCCCTAGGGGTAGGGACACTGAAGCTTTCTTT
j_call: TRBJ1-1
v_call: TRBV4-1
d_call: NA
clone_size: NA

cdr3_aa: CASSGSGGADTQYF
cdr3_nt: TGTGCCAGCAGTGGTAGCGGGGGCGCAGATACGCAGTATTTT
j_call: TRBJ2-3
v_call: TRBV2
d_call: TRBD2
clone_size: NA

cdr3_aa: CAWGKLGDLNQPQHF
cdr3_nt: TGTGCCTGGGGGAAGCTGGGGGATCTAAATCAGCCCCAGCATTTT
j_call: TRBJ1-5
v_call: TRBV30
d_call: NA
clone_size: NA

cdr3_aa: CTSSQDGTSGSLRSSREDFEKLFF
cdr3_nt: TGCACCAGCAGCCAAGACGGAACTAGCGGCAGTCTTAGGTCGAGTCGTGAGGATTTTGAAAAACTGTTTTTT
j_call: TRBJ1-4
v_call: TRBV1
d_call: NA
clone_size: NA

cdr3_aa: CASSRNRGEETQYF
cdr3_nt: TGTGCCAGCAGTCGGAACAGGGGAGAAGAGACCCAGTACTTC
j_call: TRBJ2-5
v_call: TRBV2
d_call: TRBD1
clone_size: NA

cdr3_aa: CASSFDRAGNQPQHF
cdr3_nt: TGTGCCAGCAGCTTCGACAGGGCTGGCAATCAGCCCCAGCATTTT
j_call: TRBJ1-5
v_call: TRBV7-2
d_call: TRBD1
clone_size: few